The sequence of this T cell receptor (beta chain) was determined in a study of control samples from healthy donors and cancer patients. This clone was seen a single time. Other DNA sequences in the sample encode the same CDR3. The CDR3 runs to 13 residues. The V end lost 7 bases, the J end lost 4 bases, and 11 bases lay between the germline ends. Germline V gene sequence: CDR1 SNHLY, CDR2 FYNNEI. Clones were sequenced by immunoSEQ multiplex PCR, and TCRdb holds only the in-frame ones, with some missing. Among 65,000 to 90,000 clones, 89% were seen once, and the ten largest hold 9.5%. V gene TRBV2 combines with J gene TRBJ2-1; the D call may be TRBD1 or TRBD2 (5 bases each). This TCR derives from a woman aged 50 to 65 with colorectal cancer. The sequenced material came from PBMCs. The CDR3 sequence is CASKGRTYNEQFF. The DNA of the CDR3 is TGTGCCAGCAAGGGACGGACATACAATGAGCAGTTCTTC. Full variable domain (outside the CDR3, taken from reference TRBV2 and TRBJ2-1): EPEVTQTPSHQVTQMGQEVILRCVPISNHLYFYWYRQILGQKVEFLVSFYNNEISEKSEIFDDQFSVERPDGSNFTLKIRSTKLEDSAMYFCASKGRTYNEQFFGPGTRLTVL.